Listed below are T cell receptor beta chains from one sample, sequenced in a study of blood T cell repertoires in COVID-19. Generated by immunoSEQ multiplex PCR, the TCRdb table keeps only in-frame clones and is missing some. Among approximately 160,000 clones listed, approximately 86% were seen once. The specimen sequenced was peripheral blood. Every receptor here comes from a man in his sixties who had recovered from COVID-19. CDR3s include the opening cysteine and the closing phenylalanine or tryptophan. Fields, in order: J gene, D gene, V gene, clone size, CDR3 DNA, CDR3 protein. D genes are given only for firm matches. Expanded clones get a size class; other rows say once, few or many, or leave the size out.

TRBJ1-2 | . | TRBV6-5 | . | TGTGCCAGCAGGCACCAGGGTGTTAATGGCTACACCTTC | CASRHQGVNGYTF
TRBJ1-4 | TRBD1 | TRBV11-2 | once | TGTGCCAGCAGCTCCGGGACAGCAACTAATGAAAAACTGTTTTTT | CASSSGTATNEKLFF
TRBJ1-2 | . | TRBV7-9 | . | TGTGCCAGCAGCCCCCCGATCCGGTCTGGCTACACCTTC | CASSPPIRSGYTF
TRBJ1-2 | . | TRBV19 | once | TGTGCCAGTAGTATAGTCCTGGCACATGGCTACACCTTC | CASSIVLAHGYTF
TRBJ1-2 | . | TRBV5-4 | . | TGTGCCAGCAAGGAGGAGGGAAACGGCTACACCTTC | CASKEEGNGYTF
TRBJ2-3 | TRBD2 | TRBV7-9 | . | TGTGCCAGCAGCAAACGAGCGGGGGACACAGATACGCAGTATTTT | CASSKRAGDTDTQYF
TRBJ1-1 | . | TRBV18 | . | TGTGCCAGCTCCAAAGGACAGAACACTGAAGCTTTCTTT | CASSKGQNTEAFF
TRBJ2-7 | . | TRBV7-2 | . | TGTGCCAGCAGCTCCCACTACGAGCAGTACTTC | CASSSHYEQYF
TRBJ2-7 | TRBD2 | TRBV18 | . | TGTGCCAGCTCACCAAATAGCGGGGAATTCTACGAGCAGTACTTC | CASSPNSGEFYEQYF
TRBJ1-1 | TRBD1 | TRBV11-2 | few | TGTGCCAGCAGCCCACAGGGGGGACTAAGTGAAGCTTTCTTT | CASSPQGGLSEAFF
TRBJ1-2 | . | TRBV10-3 | . | TGTGCCATCAGTGAGTCCCGCTATGGCTACACCTTC | CAISESRYGYTF
TRBJ1-1 | . | TRBV27 | . | TGTGCCAGCAGAGGGAGTGCCGGAGCTTTCTTT | CASRGSAGAFF
TRBJ2-5 | TRBD2 | TRBV20-1 | . | TGCAGTGCCGGGGGGGCGGAGACCCAGTACTTC | CSAGGAETQYF
TRBJ2-4 | . | TRBV4-2 | few | TGTGCCAGCAGCCAAGGCGGAACAGGAAACATTCAGTACTTC | CASSQGGTGNIQYF
TRBJ1-1 | . | TRBV7-9 | . | TGTGCCAGCAGCGAGGAAGGCCCCCCGAACACTGAAGCTTTCTTT | CASSEEGPPNTEAFF
TRBJ1-1 | . | TRBV24-1 | . | TGTGCCACCAGTGATTTACCAGGGGAGAGACGGGGTGGGACTGAAGCTTTCTTT | CATSDLPGERRGGTEAFF
TRBJ1-2 | . | TRBV19 | . | TGTGCCAGTAGCATCACCGCCTCGCAGGGAAACTATGGCTACACCTTC | CASSITASQGNYGYTF
TRBJ2-1 | TRBD2 | TRBV6-2/TRBV6-3 | . | TGTGCCAGCAGTTACTCCGCGGGGGGAACGAACAATGAGCAGTTCTTC | CASSYSAGGTNNEQFF
TRBJ2-6 | . | TRBV29-1 | . | TGCAGCGTTAAGGCGGCTGGGGCCAACGTCCTGACTTTC | CSVKAAGANVLTF
TRBJ2-2 | . | TRBV7-3 | once | TGTGCCAGCAGCCCCTATAGGACTACGAACACCGGGGAGCTGTTTTTT | CASSPYRTTNTGELFF
TRBJ2-3 | TRBD2 | TRBV9 | . | TGTGCCAGCAGCGCCGAGCGGGGGAGTTCAGATACGCAGTATTTT | CASSAERGSSDTQYF
TRBJ2-7 | . | TRBV5-4 | . | TGTGCCAGCAGCTTTCTTCTCGGACAGACCTACGAGCAGTACTTC | CASSFLLGQTYEQYF
TRBJ1-2 | . | TRBV6-5 | . | TGTGCCATCTTCAGGGCAACTTATGGCTACACCTTC | CAIFRATYGYTF
TRBJ1-2 | TRBD1 | TRBV18 | . | TGTGCCAGCTCACCAGATTCTCAGGGGGCGAGTGGCTACACCTTC | CASSPDSQGASGYTF
TRBJ1-2 | . | TRBV5-1 | . | TGCGCCAGCAGCTCGGAAGGGGCCGATAACTATGGCTACACCTTC | CASSSEGADNYGYTF
TRBJ2-3 | TRBD2 | TRBV7-9 | . | TGTGCCAGCAGCTTAGCAGCGGGGGGAGATACGCAGTATTTT | CASSLAAGGDTQYF
TRBJ2-3 | . | TRBV24-1 | . | TGTGCCACCAGTGGGGCAGCAGATACGCAGTATTTT | CATSGAADTQYF
TRBJ2-7 | . | TRBV15 | . | TGTGCCACCAGCAGAGATTCGATCCGGGACGGGGGCTACGAGCAGTACTTC | CATSRDSIRDGGYEQYF
TRBJ1-1 | . | TRBV5-6 | . | TGTGCCAGCAGCTTGAACGTGGGCGAAGCTTTCTTT | CASSLNVGEAFF
TRBJ2-5 | TRBD2 | TRBV15 | . | TGTGCCACCAAAGCGGGGGGGCAAGAGACCCAGTACTTC | CATKAGGQETQYF
TRBJ1-1 | . | TRBV6-5 | . | TGTGCCAGCCGCAACAGGTTTGAAGCTTTCTTT | CASRNRFEAFF
TRBJ2-2 | TRBD1 | TRBV7-6 | . | TGTGCCAGCAGCCGGGACAGAGCTTTCACCGGGGAGCTGTTTTTT | CASSRDRAFTGELFF
TRBJ2-3 | TRBD1 | TRBV15 | . | TGTGCCACTAGGGACAGGGTGCCAGATACGCAGTATTTT | CATRDRVPDTQYF
TRBJ1-4 | TRBD1 | TRBV29-1 | . | TGCAGCGTGCAATGGCGGCAGGGGGCGGGAGAAAAACTGTTTTTT | CSVQWRQGAGEKLFF